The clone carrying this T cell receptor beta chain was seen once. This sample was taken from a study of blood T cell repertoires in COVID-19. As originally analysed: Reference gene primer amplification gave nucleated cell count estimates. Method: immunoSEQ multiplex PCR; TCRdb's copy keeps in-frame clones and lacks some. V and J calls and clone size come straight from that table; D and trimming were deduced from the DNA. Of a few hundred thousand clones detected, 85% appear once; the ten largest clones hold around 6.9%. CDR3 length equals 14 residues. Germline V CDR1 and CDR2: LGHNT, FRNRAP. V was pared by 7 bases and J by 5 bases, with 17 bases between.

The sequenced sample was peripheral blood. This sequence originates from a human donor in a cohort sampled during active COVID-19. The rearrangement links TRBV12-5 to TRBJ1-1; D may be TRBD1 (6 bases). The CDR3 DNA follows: TGTGCTAGTGATTGGGGACAAAGGATAACTGAAGCTTTCTTT. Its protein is CASDWGQRITEAFF. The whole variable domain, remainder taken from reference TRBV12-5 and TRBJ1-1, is DARVTQTPRHKVTEMGQEVTMRCQPILGHNTVFWYRQTMMQGLELLAYFRNRAPLDDSGMPKDRFSAEMPDATLATLKIQPSEPRDSAVYFCASDWGQRITEAFFGQGTRLTVV.